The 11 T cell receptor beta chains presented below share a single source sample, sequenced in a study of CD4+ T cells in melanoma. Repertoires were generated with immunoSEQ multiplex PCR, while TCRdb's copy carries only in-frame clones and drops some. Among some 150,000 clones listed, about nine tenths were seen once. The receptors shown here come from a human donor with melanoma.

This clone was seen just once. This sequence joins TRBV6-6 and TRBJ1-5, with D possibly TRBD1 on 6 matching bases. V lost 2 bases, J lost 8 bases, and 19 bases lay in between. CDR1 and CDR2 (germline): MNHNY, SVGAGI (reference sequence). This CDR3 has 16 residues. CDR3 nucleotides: TGTGCCAGCAGTTACGACGGAGGAAGGGGGTGGGAGCCCCAGCATTTT. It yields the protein CASSYDGGRGWEPQHF.

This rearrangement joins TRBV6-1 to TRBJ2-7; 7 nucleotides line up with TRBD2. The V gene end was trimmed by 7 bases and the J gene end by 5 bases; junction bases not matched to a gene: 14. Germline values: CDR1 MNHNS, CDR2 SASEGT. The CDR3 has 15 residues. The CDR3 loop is CASTSGGSGTDEQYF. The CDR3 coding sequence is TGTGCCAGCACATCCGGGGGGTCGGGTACCGACGAGCAGTACTTC.

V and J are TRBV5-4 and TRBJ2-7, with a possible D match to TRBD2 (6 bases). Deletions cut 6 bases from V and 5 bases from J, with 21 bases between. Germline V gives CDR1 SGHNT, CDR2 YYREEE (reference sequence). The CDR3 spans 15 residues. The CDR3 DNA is TGTGCCAGCAACCCGGCGGGGTCCCCCGCCGACGAGCAGTACTTC. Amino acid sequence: CASNPAGSPADEQYF.

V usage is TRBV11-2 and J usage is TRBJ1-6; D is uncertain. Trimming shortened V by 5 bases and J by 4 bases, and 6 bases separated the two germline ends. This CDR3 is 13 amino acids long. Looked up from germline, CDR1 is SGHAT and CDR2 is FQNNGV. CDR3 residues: CASSRVYNSPLHF. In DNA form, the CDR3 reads TGTGCCAGCAGCCGAGTATATAATTCACCCCTCCACTTT.

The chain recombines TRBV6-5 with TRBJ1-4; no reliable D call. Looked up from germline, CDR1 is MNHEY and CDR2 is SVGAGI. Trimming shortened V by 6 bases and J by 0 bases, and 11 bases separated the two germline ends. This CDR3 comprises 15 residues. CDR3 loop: CASSRGLATNEKLFF. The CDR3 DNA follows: TGTGCCAGCAGCCGTGGATTGGCAACTAATGAAAAACTGTTTTTT.

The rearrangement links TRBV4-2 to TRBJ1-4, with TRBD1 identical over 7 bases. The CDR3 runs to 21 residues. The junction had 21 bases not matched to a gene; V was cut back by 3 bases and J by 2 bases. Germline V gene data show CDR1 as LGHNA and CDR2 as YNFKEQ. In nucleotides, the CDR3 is TGTGCCAGCAGCCAGAGCTCGCTAGGGGACAGCTCTCCCGTTACTAATGAAAAACTGTTTTTT. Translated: CASSQSSLGDSSPVTNEKLFF.

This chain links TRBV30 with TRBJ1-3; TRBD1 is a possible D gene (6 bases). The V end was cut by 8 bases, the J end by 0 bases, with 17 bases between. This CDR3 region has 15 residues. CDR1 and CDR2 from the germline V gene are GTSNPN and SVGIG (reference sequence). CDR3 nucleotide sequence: TGTGCCGGGGACACAAAAGAATTCTCTGGAAACACCATATATTTT. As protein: CAGDTKEFSGNTIYF.

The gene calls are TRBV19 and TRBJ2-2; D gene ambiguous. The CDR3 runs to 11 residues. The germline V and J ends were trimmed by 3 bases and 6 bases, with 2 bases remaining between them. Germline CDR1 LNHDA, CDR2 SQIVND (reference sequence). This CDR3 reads CASSISGELFF. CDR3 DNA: TGTGCCAGTAGTATTTCCGGGGAGCTGTTTTTT.

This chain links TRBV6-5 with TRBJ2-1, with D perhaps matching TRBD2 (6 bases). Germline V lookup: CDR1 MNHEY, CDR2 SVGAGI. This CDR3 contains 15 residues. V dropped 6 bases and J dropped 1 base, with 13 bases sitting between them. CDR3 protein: CASRLDGGSYNEQFF. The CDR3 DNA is TGTGCCAGCAGGTTGGACGGGGGTTCCTACAATGAGCAGTTCTTC.

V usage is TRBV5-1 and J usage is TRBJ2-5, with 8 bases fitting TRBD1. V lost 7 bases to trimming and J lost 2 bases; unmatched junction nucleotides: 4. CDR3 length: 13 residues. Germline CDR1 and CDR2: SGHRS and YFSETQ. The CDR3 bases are TGCGCCAGCTTAGGACAGGGACAAGAGACCCAGTACTTC. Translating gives CASLGQGQETQYF.

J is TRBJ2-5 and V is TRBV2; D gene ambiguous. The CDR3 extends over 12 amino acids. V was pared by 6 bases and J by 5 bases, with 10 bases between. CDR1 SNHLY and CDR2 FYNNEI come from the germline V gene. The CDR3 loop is CASSGYAETQYF. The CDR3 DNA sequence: TGTGCCAGCAGCGGATACGCGGAGACCCAGTACTTC.